Listed below are T cell receptor beta chains from one sample, sequenced in a study of graft-versus-host responses after intestinal transplantation. This table comes from immunoSEQ multiplex PCR, and its TCRdb copy is limited to in-frame clones, with some not included. The sample carries approximately 100,000 clones, 93% recorded once. What these receptors recognize is not known. The sequencing here drew on unstimulated CD8+ T cells sorted from spleen or lymph node cells, taken before intestinal transplant. The origin of the receptors is a human donor who received an intestinal transplant. The CDR3 runs from the conserved cysteine through the conserved F or W. A D gene is named only where the DNA matches it firmly. Not all rows give a size; the values are once, few, many and, for expanded clones, a class.

CASTPGGGETQYF,TGTGCCAGCACTCCAGGGGGAGGTGAGACCCAGTACTTC,TRBJ2-5,once,TRBV27,NA
CASNYRVQETQYF,TGTGCCAGCAATTACAGGGTCCAAGAGACCCAGTACTTC,TRBJ2-5,once,TRBV7-9,NA
CASSMGQGIEKLFF,TGTGCCAGCAGCATGGGACAGGGGATTGAAAAACTGTTTTTT,TRBJ1-4,NA,TRBV5-6,TRBD1
CASSLMGEAGSPLHF,TGCGCCAGCAGCTTGATGGGGGAAGCTGGATCACCCCTCCACTTT,TRBJ1-6,NA,TRBV5-1,NA
CASSVTGGSASDTQYF,TGTGCCAGCAGCGTAACTGGGGGGAGTGCGTCAGATACGCAGTATTTT,TRBJ2-3,NA,TRBV9,NA
CASSLDRQGYTEAFF,TGTGCCAGCAGCTTAGACCGACAGGGTTACACTGAAGCTTTCTTT,TRBJ1-1,NA,TRBV11-2,TRBD1
CASSSSRDNSYEQYF,TGTGCCAGCAGTTCATCCCGGGACAACTCCTACGAGCAGTACTTC,TRBJ2-7,NA,TRBV6-5,NA
CASRGSSYEQYF,TGTGCCAGCAGGGGAAGCAGCTACGAGCAGTACTTC,TRBJ2-7,NA,TRBV21-1,NA
CASSAGNTGELFF,TGTGCCAGCAGCGCGGGGAACACCGGGGAGCTGTTTTTT,TRBJ2-2,NA,TRBV9,NA
CASSLSGATQYF,TGTGCCAGCAGCCTGAGCGGGGCGACGCAGTATTTT,TRBJ2-3,NA,TRBV27,TRBD2
CASADGSSEAFF,TGTGCTAGTGCCGACGGGAGCTCTGAAGCTTTCTTT,TRBJ1-1,NA,TRBV12-5,NA
CASSLEETQYF,TGTGCCAGCAGCTTGGAAGAGACCCAGTACTTC,TRBJ2-5,NA,TRBV5-5,NA
CASSHPVGAGTEAFF,TGTGCCAGCAGCCACCCGGTAGGGGCCGGGACTGAAGCTTTCTTT,TRBJ1-1,NA,TRBV4-2,NA
CASSFYGTEAFF,TGTGCCAGCAGCTTTTATGGTACTGAAGCTTTCTTT,TRBJ1-1,NA,TRBV11-3,NA
CASSQGPLAGAYNEQFF,TGCGCCAGCAGCCAAGGCCCCCTAGCGGGGGCATACAATGAGCAGTTCTTC,TRBJ2-1,NA,TRBV4-1,TRBD2
CASSLGVTNSEKLFF,TGTGCCAGCAGCTTGGGAGTAACGAATAGTGAAAAACTGTTTTTT,TRBJ1-4,NA,TRBV5-5,NA
CASSPRVNTEAFF,TGTGCCAGCTCCCCGCGGGTGAACACTGAAGCTTTCTTT,TRBJ1-1,NA,TRBV6-6,NA
CASSLAGTDGYTF,TGTGCCAGCAGCTTAGCCGGGACAGATGGCTACACCTTC,TRBJ1-2,NA,TRBV7-9,TRBD1
CASRPGMSNQPQHF,TGTGCCAGCAGACCGGGTATGAGCAATCAGCCCCAGCATTTT,TRBJ1-5,NA,TRBV6-1,NA
CASSQVQGDTEAFF,TGCGCCAGCAGCCAAGTACAGGGGGACACTGAAGCTTTCTTT,TRBJ1-1,NA,TRBV4-1,TRBD1
CASSLGRYTQYF,TGCGCCAGCAGCTTGGGTCGATATACGCAGTATTTT,TRBJ2-3,NA,TRBV5-1,NA
CASRPQAQYF,TGCGCCAGCCGTCCACAGGCCCAGTACTTC,TRBJ2-5,NA,TRBV23-1,NA
CASREPGQENQPQHF,TGTGCCAGCAGGGAACCGGGACAGGAGAATCAGCCCCAGCATTTT,TRBJ1-5,NA,TRBV2,TRBD1
CASSSPTGTSSLYEQYF,TGTGCCAGCAGCTCACCTACCGGGACAAGTTCCCTCTACGAGCAGTACTTC,TRBJ2-7,NA,TRBV7-9,NA
CASSQGQGAYEQYF,TGCGCCAGCAGCCAAGGACAGGGAGCCTACGAGCAGTACTTC,TRBJ2-7,NA,TRBV4-1,TRBD1
CASSEGGPYEQYF,TGTGCCAGCAGTGAAGGGGGCCCTTACGAGCAGTACTTC,TRBJ2-7,NA,TRBV6-1,NA
CASRDPAHEQYF,TGTGCCAGCAGGGACCCAGCTCACGAGCAGTACTTC,TRBJ2-7,NA,TRBV6-5,NA
CASSEGWGGRYTDTQYF,TGTGCCAGCAGTGAAGGGTGGGGGGGGAGGTACACAGATACGCAGTATTTT,TRBJ2-3,NA,TRBV25-1,TRBD2
CASETVAEAFF,TGTGCCAGCGAAACAGTAGCGGAAGCTTTCTTT,TRBJ1-1,NA,TRBV6-6,NA
CASSQVEGGGLYGYTF,TGCGCCAGCAGCCAAGTCGAGGGAGGCGGGCTCTATGGCTACACCTTC,TRBJ1-2,NA,TRBV4-1,NA
CASSLLAASEGTQYF,TGTGCCAGCAGCTTACTGGCGGCGAGTGAAGGGACCCAGTACTTC,TRBJ2-5,NA,TRBV13,NA
CASSIGQSETQYF,TGTGCCAGTAGTATAGGGCAATCGGAGACCCAGTACTTC,TRBJ2-5,NA,TRBV19,NA
CASSPGIGGASEVAEQFF,TGTGCCAGCAGCCCAGGGATCGGGGGGGCGAGTGAGGTGGCTGAGCAGTTCTTC,TRBJ2-1,NA,TRBV7-6,TRBD2
CASSLPGSSYEQYF,TGTGCCAGCAGCTTACCTGGCAGTTCCTACGAGCAGTACTTC,TRBJ2-7,NA,TRBV7-9,NA
CASSLGTPEAFF,TGTGCCAGCAGCTTAGGGACACCTGAAGCTTTCTTT,TRBJ1-1,few,TRBV7-9,NA
CASSLGQGGDEQYF,TGCGCCAGCAGCTTGGGGCAGGGAGGGGACGAGCAGTACTTC,TRBJ2-7,NA,TRBV5-1,TRBD2
CASSGMGGARDQPQHF,TGTGCCAGCAGTGGGATGGGGGGGGCCAGGGATCAGCCCCAGCATTTT,TRBJ1-5,NA,TRBV27,NA
CASSQVRASYEQYF,TGCGCCAGCAGCCAAGTTCGGGCCTCCTACGAGCAGTACTTC,TRBJ2-7,NA,TRBV4-1,NA
CASSVDGNQPQHF,TGTGCCAGCAGCGTCGATGGCAATCAGCCCCAGCATTTT,TRBJ1-5,NA,TRBV7-6,NA
CASSQDRGQDCEQYF,TGTGCCAGCAGCCAAGATCGTGGACAGGATTGCGAGCAGTACTTC,TRBJ2-7,NA,TRBV4-2,TRBD1
CASSEPLAGEQEAQYF,TGTGCCAGCAGTGAACCTCTAGCGGGGGAACAAGAGGCCCAGTACTTC,TRBJ2-5,NA,TRBV2,TRBD2
CSVGGQASYTF,TGCAGCGTTGGTGGGCAGGCTAGCTACACCTTC,TRBJ1-2,NA,TRBV29-1,NA
CASGQLGQAGETQYF,TGTGCTAGTGGCCAACTGGGACAGGCGGGAGAGACCCAGTACTTC,TRBJ2-5,NA,TRBV12-5,TRBD1
CASSYELAFYEQYF,TGCGCCAGCAGCTACGAATTGGCGTTCTACGAGCAGTACTTC,TRBJ2-7,NA,TRBV5-1,NA
CASSLGGIEQYF,TGTGCCAGCAGCCTAGGGGGAATCGAGCAGTACTTC,TRBJ2-7,few,TRBV7-9,NA
CSVALYTEAFF,TGCAGCGTTGCATTATACACTGAAGCTTTCTTT,TRBJ1-1,NA,TRBV29-1,NA
CASSSQEYPYEQYF,TGTGCCAGCAGCTCACAGGAATACCCCTACGAGCAGTACTTC,TRBJ2-7,NA,TRBV7-6,NA
CASSYSQGRDGYTF,TGTGCCAGCAGTTACTCACAGGGTCGGGATGGCTACACCTTC,TRBJ1-2,few,TRBV6-6,NA
CASSQQAPGQGDTEAFF,TGTGCCAGCAGCCAACAAGCCCCGGGACAGGGGGACACTGAAGCTTTCTTT,TRBJ1-1,once,TRBV4-2,TRBD1
CASSLGQFYEQYF,TGTGCCAGCAGCTTAGGGCAGTTCTACGAGCAGTACTTC,TRBJ2-7,NA,TRBV7-9,NA
CASSRGLGDNSPLHF,TGTGCCAGCAGCCGGGGACTAGGCGATAATTCACCCCTCCACTTT,TRBJ1-6,NA,TRBV7-6,NA
CASAGLAEAFF,TGTGCCAGCGCAGGGCTGGCTGAAGCTTTCTTT,TRBJ1-1,NA,TRBV6-1,NA
CASSEPSGGVFSTDTQYF,TGTGCCAGCAGTGAACCCAGCGGGGGTGTGTTTAGCACAGATACGCAGTATTTT,TRBJ2-3,NA,TRBV6-1,TRBD2
CASRREADQPQHF,TGTGCCAGTAGAAGAGAAGCTGATCAGCCCCAGCATTTT,TRBJ1-5,NA,TRBV19,NA
CASSPGRESNQPQHF,TGTGCCAGCAGCCCCGGTCGGGAGAGCAATCAGCCCCAGCATTTT,TRBJ1-5,NA,TRBV6-5,NA
CASSVTSGGANEQFF,TGCGCCAGCAGTGTTACTAGCGGGGGGGCCAATGAGCAGTTCTTC,TRBJ2-1,once,TRBV10-1,TRBD2
CASRKAGYDQPQHF,TGTGCCAGCAGGAAGGCAGGCTATGATCAGCCCCAGCATTTT,TRBJ1-5,NA,TRBV27,NA